Each of the 24 T cell receptor beta chains below was sequenced from the same sample in a study of blood T cell repertoires in COVID-19 (TCRdb year 2020). Library preparation used the immunoSEQ multiplex PCR assay. The table was pulled from immuneACCESS by TCRdb, which kept in-frame rearrangements only. Such tables lose some clones; where checked, under half of the loss comes from unresolved V genes, and the rest has no known cause. The table for this sample lists some 200,000 clones; about 85% of them were counted only once. The biggest ten clones account for 5.1% of the sample. The sample comprised peripheral blood. All receptors come from a woman aged 55-70 years who had recovered from COVID-19.

The chain uses TRBV20-1 and TRBJ1-5; D possibly corresponds to TRBD1 (6 bases). The CDR3 is 13 residues long. Germline CDR1 reads DFQATT; CDR2 reads SNEGSKA (reference sequence). V lost 3 bases and J 4 bases, leaving 10 bases between the germline ends. CDR3: CSASQGLNQPQHF. CDR3 in DNA: TGCAGTGCTAGTCAGGGGCTAAATCAGCCCCAGCATTTT.

The V call is TRBV2, the J call TRBJ1-1; unclear D gene. The germline gives CDR1 SNHLY, CDR2 FYNNEI. CDR3 length: 15 amino acids. V gave up 3 bases and J gave up 2 bases, with 13 bases separating them. The CDR3 region is CASSEAQRKNTEAFF. CDR3 nucleotide sequence: TGTGCCAGCAGTGAGGCGCAGAGGAAAAACACTGAAGCTTTCTTT.

The chain employs TRBV18 and TRBJ1-4, with D possibly matching TRBD1 (5 bases). The CDR3 covers 14 residues. The V gene's germline CDR1 is KGHSH and CDR2 LQKENI. Trimming stripped 2 bases from V and 5 bases from J, with 9 bases between. The CDR3 region is CASSPFRQNEKLFF. In nucleotides, the CDR3 is TGTGCCAGCTCACCATTTAGACAGAATGAAAAACTGTTTTTT.

A few counts support this clone. The DNA of the CDR3 is TGTGCCAGCAGCCGGACGGACAGGAAGATCTACGAGCAGTACTTC. Amino acids: CASSRTDRKIYEQYF. This chain joins TRBV7-2 and TRBJ2-7; TRBD1 aligns across 7 bases. The CDR3 contains 15 residues. Trimming at V came to 5 bases and at J to 3 bases, leaving 10 bases not matched to a gene. Germline assignment: CDR1 SGHTA and CDR2 FQGNSA.

The chain uses TRBV30 and TRBJ1-4; D not resolved. Germline CDR1 and CDR2: GTSNPN and SVGIG (reference sequence). The CDR3 is 13 amino acids. V dropped 0 bases and J dropped 8 bases, with 10 bases sitting between them. CDR3 nucleotide sequence: TGTGCCTGGAGTGTACTTTTGGAGGAAAAACTGTTTTTT. Protein: CAWSVLLEEKLFF.

The chain carries TRBV6-2 or TRBV6-3 and TRBJ2-3; maybe TRBD1 (6 bases). Between the trimmed V and J ends, which lost 5 bases and 7 bases, there was a span of 22 bases. CDR1 is MNHEY and CDR2 is SVGEGT in the germline V gene. The CDR3 is 16 residues long. The DNA for the CDR3 is TGTGCCAGCAGTCCAAATGAGGGACAACAGTTTAATACGCAGTATTTT. Its translation is CASSPNEGQQFNTQYF.

The chain recombines TRBV10-3 with TRBJ2-5, with 12 bases aligning to TRBD2. Germline-derived CDR1 and CDR2 are ENHRY and SYGVKD. The CDR3 totals 16 residues. Trimming removed 5 bases from V and 2 bases from J; junction bases left unmatched: 6. The CDR3 DNA reads as TGTGCCATCAGTCGGACTAGCGGGGACCTACAAGAGACCCAGTACTTC. Translated, it gives CAISRTSGDLQETQYF.

The rearrangement uses TRBV2 and TRBJ2-1, with 9 bases lining up with TRBD2. This CDR3 spans 16 amino acids. Germline trimming cut 3 bases from V and 9 bases from J; bases unmatched to any gene: 12. Germline V gives CDR1 SNHLY, CDR2 FYNNEI. CDR3 amino acids: CASSEPGLATRSEQFF. DNA of the CDR3: TGTGCCAGCAGTGAGCCCGGACTAGCGACCAGGAGTGAGCAGTTCTTC.

The chain uses TRBV2 and TRBJ1-1; D not resolved. The length of the CDR3 is 11 residues. Germline-derived CDR1 and CDR2 are SNHLY and FYNNEI. V lost 3 bases and J lost 11, with 10 bases in between. The CDR3 DNA reads TGTGCCAGCAGTGAGACATCTGGGGCTTTCTTT. It yields the protein CASSETSGAFF.

The chain recombines TRBV18 with TRBJ1-1; D unresolved. This CDR3 spans 14 amino acids. CDR1 and CDR2 (germline): KGHSH, LQKENI. V was trimmed by 6 bases and J by 1 base, leaving 12 bases between them. The CDR3 DNA reads as TGTGCCAGCTCCCCCCTCGGAGGGAACACTGAAGCTTTCTTT. Its protein is CASSPLGGNTEAFF. Using reference TRBV18 and TRBJ1-1 for the parts outside the CDR3, the full variable domain is NAGVMQNPRHLVRRRGQEARLRCSPMKGHSHVYWYRQLPEEGLKFMVYLQKENIIDESGMPKERFSAEFPKEGPSILRIQQVVRGDSAAYFCASSPLGGNTEAFFGQGTRLTVV.

The V call is TRBV6-5, the J call TRBJ1-1; D is uncertain. CDR1 MNHEY and CDR2 SVGAGI come from the germline V gene. This CDR3 is 13 amino acids long. Trimming cost V 8 bases and J 3 bases, with 13 bases left between them. In DNA, the CDR3 is TGTGCCAGCGGGTACCGGAGGGACACTGAAGCTTTCTTT. Its translation: CASGYRRDTEAFF.

This chain uses TRBV30 with TRBJ2-1; the D gene is possibly TRBD2 (7 bases). The CDR3 has 17 residues. Germline V gives CDR1 GTSNPN, CDR2 SVGIG (reference sequence). V gave up 2 bases and J gave up 7 bases, with 24 bases separating them. Written as DNA, the CDR3 is TGTGCCTGGAGTCTAGTAAGGCCCGGGGGCGGGGGTAATGAGCAGTTCTTC. This codes for CAWSLVRPGGGGNEQFF.

The rearrangement links TRBV4-3 to TRBJ1-2; TRBD1 is a possible D gene (5 bases). CDR1 is LGHNA, CDR2 YSLEER, per germline. This CDR3 has 14 residues. Trimming took 0 bases from V and 5 from J, leaving 10 bases between them. The CDR3 loop is CASSQDPKGYGYTF. In DNA form, the CDR3 reads TGCGCCAGCAGCCAAGATCCCAAGGGGTATGGCTACACCTTC.

The chain employs TRBV7-9 and TRBJ1-3, with 9 positions matching TRBD1. Germline assignment: CDR1 SEHNR and CDR2 FQNEAQ (reference sequence). The CDR3 length is 17 residues. Unmatched junction bases numbered 10, after V lost 4 bases and J lost 3 bases. This CDR3 is CASSSSTGGSGGNTIYF. Written as DNA, the CDR3 is TGTGCCAGCAGCTCTTCGACAGGGGGAAGTGGTGGAAACACCATATATTTT.

The chain employs TRBV9 and TRBJ2-3; the D gene is possibly TRBD2 (6 bases). This CDR3 is built from 14 residues. V lost 1 base and J lost 3, with 9 bases in between. Looked up from germline, CDR1 is SGDLS and CDR2 is YYNGEE. This CDR3 reads CASSVLGGTDTQYF. The CDR3 DNA reads as TGTGCCAGCAGCGTATTGGGGGGAACAGATACGCAGTATTTT.

The chain uses TRBV2 and TRBJ2-5, with TRBD1 matching 8 bases. Germline V gives CDR1 SNHLY, CDR2 FYNNEI. Trimming at V came to 10 bases and at J to 5 bases, leaving 9 bases not matched to a gene. CDR3 length: 13 residues. Here the CDR3 reads CATTTGDGETQYF. CDR3 sequence (DNA): TGTGCCACCACGACAGGGGATGGTGAGACCCAGTACTTC.

V usage is TRBV6-5 and J usage is TRBJ2-5; D possibly corresponds to TRBD1 (5 bases). Trimming took 6 bases from V and 2 from J, leaving 10 bases between them. Germline V gives CDR1 MNHEY, CDR2 SVGAGI. The CDR3 runs 13 residues. CDR3 sequence (DNA): TGTGCCAGCAGACGACAGAGACAAGAGACCCAGTACTTC. As protein: CASRRQRQETQYF.

This chain connects TRBV12-2 to TRBJ2-5; TRBD1 is taken as the D call from the table, unchecked against the DNA. TRBV12-2 counts as a pseudogene. This CDR3 region has 16 residues. The CDR3 is CASRSWGQGLGETQYF. The CDR3 coding sequence is TGTGCAAGTCGCTCCTGGGGACAGGGTTTAGGAGAGACCCAGTACTTC.

The V and J genes are TRBV12-5 and TRBJ1-5; TRBD1 might be the D (6 bases). The germline CDR1 and CDR2 sequences are LGHNT and FRNRAP. Trimming pared 0 bases from V and 0 bases from J, leaving 15 bases between. CDR3 length: 18 residues. CDR3 sequence reads: CASGLVILQGYSNQPQHF. The DNA of the CDR3 is TGTGCTAGTGGTTTGGTTATCTTACAGGGCTATAGCAATCAGCCCCAGCATTTT.

In DNA, the CDR3 is TGTGCCAGCAGGAACGGGCAGGGGGCAGGTAATGAAAAACTGTTTTTT. It encodes CASRNGQGAGNEKLFF. This chain connects TRBV3-1 (or the pseudogene TRBV3-2) to TRBJ1-4; 8 positions match TRBD1. With V trimmed by 6 bases and J by 4 bases, 10 bases remained unmatched. CDR3 length: 16 residues. Germline CDR1 LGHDT, CDR2 YNNKEL (reference sequence).

The V gene is TRBV19, the J gene TRBJ2-2; possible D gene TRBD1, 5 bases. The V gene's germline CDR1 is LNHDA and CDR2 SQIVND (reference sequence). V dropped 4 bases and J dropped 2 bases, with 11 bases sitting between them. This CDR3 has 15 residues. The CDR3 loop is CASSSQGFNTGELFF. CDR3 nucleotides: TGTGCCAGTAGTAGCCAGGGTTTTAACACCGGGGAGCTGTTTTTT.

The chain employs TRBV9 and TRBJ1-1, with TRBD1 as a possible D gene (5 bases). The germline V and J ends were trimmed by 0 bases and 3 bases, with 9 bases remaining between them. Germline V CDR1 and CDR2: SGDLS, YYNGEE. The CDR3 contains 14 residues. The CDR3 spells CASSVAPTDTEAFF. The DNA of the CDR3 is TGTGCCAGCAGCGTAGCTCCGACAGACACTGAAGCTTTCTTT.

The chain is built from TRBV6-2 or TRBV6-3 and TRBJ2-2; 8 bases align to TRBD1. Germline V gene sequence: CDR1 MNHEY, CDR2 SVGEGT. This CDR3 is built from 16 residues. V shed 2 bases and J 6 bases; nucleotides not matched to a gene: 8. The CDR3 protein is CASSYADAGGPGELFF. The CDR3 DNA follows: TGTGCCAGCAGTTACGCCGACGCAGGGGGCCCCGGGGAGCTGTTTTTT.

This chain links TRBV28 with TRBJ2-5; TRBD2 aligns across 8 bases. Per germline, CDR1 MDHEN and CDR2 SYDVKM. The CDR3 spans 14 residues. Trimming cost V 7 bases and J 1 base; bases outside gene matches: 5. CDR3 nucleotides: TGTGCCAGCAAAAGCGGGGGCCCCCAAGAGACCCAGTACTTC. Translating it yields CASKSGGPQETQYF.